This T cell receptor beta chain was sequenced during a study of STAT5B mutations in CD4+ large granular lymphocyte leukemia. At the level of the study: Healthy donors showed HLA-associated enrichment of the CDR3 'QG' motif. Study-wide findings and caveats: 8/27 top patient clones versus 2/35 control clones were TRBV06-family.

The repertoire was sequenced with immunoSEQ multiplex PCR; TCRdb's copy has only in-frame clones and lacks some. The profile shows 30,000 or so clones, 76% of them singletons. Only a few counts were recorded for this clone. Its antigen remains unidentified. With 5 bases clipped from V and 3 bases from J, the junction kept 2 bases outside the gene matches. Germline CDR1 reads SGHNT; CDR2 reads YENEEA. The CDR3 is 14 residues long. V usage is TRBV11-3 and J usage is TRBJ2-1; 9 bases align to TRBD1. The TCR originated in a human donor in good health. Sequences were obtained from CD4+ T cells from blood buffy coats. The DNA for the CDR3 is TGTGCCAGCAGCCCGACAGGGGGCTACAATGAGCAGTTCTTC. This gives the protein CASSPTGGYNEQFF.